These 14 T cell receptor beta chains were all obtained from the same sample, sequenced in a study of blood T cells in healthy people across ages. The second PCR ran roughly 7 to 11 cycles with a sample-barcoded 5' primer and J-beta primers. TCRdb used MiXCR to reprocess the 5' RACE reads, holding one entry per CDR3 protein. Of roughly 1,700,000 distinct CDR3 sequences listed, 28% are singletons. The sequencing sample was made of blood. The receptor source for this set is a woman aged 25 to 39 in good health.

The chain joins TRBV20-1 to TRBJ1-2; no definite D call. V was clipped by 3 bases and J by 7 bases, with 15 bases between them. CDR3 length: 13 residues. Germline CDR1 DFQATT, CDR2 SNEGSKA (reference sequence). This CDR3 is CSASLPVAAGYTF. In nucleotides, the CDR3 is TGCAGTGCTAGTCTCCCAGTCGCGGCTGGCTACACCTTC.

The V and J genes are TRBV24-1 and TRBJ2-5; D is undetermined. CDR3 size: 13 residues. Looked up from germline, CDR1 is KGHDR and CDR2 is SFDVKD. The V end lost 3 bases, the J end lost 1 base, and 5 bases lay between the germline ends. The CDR3 is CATSDSFQETQYF. CDR3 DNA: TGTGCCACCAGTGATAGTTTCCAAGAGACCCAGTACTTC.

This rearrangement joins TRBV12-3 or TRBV12-4 to TRBJ2-5; 11 nucleotides agree with TRBD2. The CDR3 is made up of 15 amino acids. V lost 6 bases and J lost 5; bases outside the gene matches: 8. The CDR3 DNA reads TGTGCCAGCAGGGGACTAGCGGTAAAGGCGGAGACCCAGTACTTC. Its protein product is CASRGLAVKAETQYF.

The rearrangement uses TRBV5-1 and TRBJ2-7, with 10 positions matching TRBD1. With V trimmed by 5 bases and J by 4 bases, 6 bases remained unmatched. The CDR3 runs 14 residues. Germline assignment: CDR1 SGHRS and CDR2 YFSETQ. CDR3 loop: CASSRQGAQYEQYF. CDR3 bases: TGCGCCAGCAGTCGACAGGGGGCGCAGTACGAGCAGTACTTC.

This clonotype has a count of ten or more. The chain combines TRBV7-3 with TRBJ2-1; TRBD2 aligns across 12 bases. From germline, CDR1 is SGHTA and CDR2 FQGTGA. The CDR3 consists of 16 residues. With 2 bases clipped from V and 8 bases from J, the junction kept 7 bases outside the gene matches. The DNA of the CDR3 is TGTGCCAGCAGCTTACTAGCGGGGGGGCCTTACGATGAGCAGTTCTTC. It yields the protein CASSLLAGGPYDEQFF.

A remark on this clonotype: One end of the junction does not line up with germline, which may come from a read error. The chain has TRBV25-1 and TRBJ2-1; D remains ambiguous. The better agreement between TRBJ2-7 and the DNA end casts doubt on the J call. Germline V gene lookup returns CDR1 MGHDK and CDR2 SYGVNS. CDR3 length: 15 amino acids. The CDR3 nucleotides are TGTACCAGCAGTGAACCGGGCGCAGTCCACAATGAGCAGTACTTC. This encodes CTSSEPGAVHNEQYF.

The V gene is TRBV13, the J gene TRBJ2-5; TRBD2 might be the D (5 bases). V dropped 2 bases and J dropped 5 bases, with 15 bases sitting between them. Germline-derived CDR1 and CDR2 are PRHDT and FYEKMQ (reference sequence). The CDR3 is 15 amino acids. CDR3 nucleotide sequence: TGTGCCAGCAGCTTATCGGGCCCCTCGGGGGAGACCCAGTACTTC. Its protein is CASSLSGPSGETQYF. The variable domain in full, with the rest retrieved from reference TRBV13 and TRBJ2-5, is AAGVIQSPRHLIKEKRETATLKCYPIPRHDTVYWYQQGPGQDPQFLISFYEKMQSDKGSIPDRFSAQQFSDYHSELNMSSLELGDSALYFCASSLSGPSGETQYFGPGTRLLVL.

This chain links TRBV18 with TRBJ2-4; TRBD1 matches at 7 bases. The germline gives CDR1 KGHSH, CDR2 LQKENI. The CDR3 length is 15 residues. V was pared by 0 bases and J by 8 bases, with 7 bases of the junction left unmatched. The CDR3 sequence is CASSPPFRGRDIQYF. In DNA form, the CDR3 reads TGTGCCAGCTCACCACCCTTTAGGGGGCGTGACATTCAGTACTTC.

This chain joins TRBV6-5 and TRBJ1-4, with D maybe TRBD1 (6 bases). Germline V gives CDR1 MNHEY, CDR2 SVGAGI. Trimming cost V 11 bases and J 7 bases, with 17 bases left between them. This CDR3 region has 13 residues. The CDR3 nucleotides read TGTGCCCCCAAGACAGGTGTAATTGAAAAACTGTTTTTT. Translation gives CAPKTGVIEKLFF.

This clonotype was counted many times. The chain carries TRBV10-2 and TRBJ2-1; the D is unclear. V was trimmed by 6 bases and J by 5 bases, leaving 5 bases between them. Germline CDR1 is WSHSY and CDR2 is SAAADI. This CDR3 spans 11 amino acids. Here the CDR3 DNA reads TGCGCCAGCAGGCAGCACAATGAGCAGTTCTTC. This encodes CASRQHNEQFF.

CDR3 sequence: CASRPRDRGDTQYF. The CDR3 nucleotides are TGTGCCAGCAGACCCCGGGACAGAGGAGATACGCAGTATTTT. This rearrangement joins TRBV12-3 or TRBV12-4 to TRBJ2-3, with TRBD1 matching over 7 bases. V trimming: 6 bases; J trimming: 5 bases; junction bases outside the gene matches: 8. This CDR3 contains 14 residues.

The rearrangement links TRBV5-1 to TRBJ2-2; 10 bases are a match to TRBD2. J lost 2 bases, V lost 6 bases, and 7 bases had no gene match. The CDR3 is 16 residues long. From germline, CDR1 is SGHRS and CDR2 YFSETQ. The CDR3 nucleotides read TGCGCCAGCACGCCTGGACTAGCGGTTAACACCGGGGAGCTGTTTTTT. It translates to CASTPGLAVNTGELFF.

The chain combines TRBV28 with TRBJ1-1; the D is unclear. This CDR3 is 14 amino acids long. Germline V CDR1 and CDR2: MDHEN, SYDVKM. Trimming removed 6 bases from V and 1 base from J, with 12 bases in between. CDR3 amino acids: CASSPPTANTEAFF. CDR3 DNA: TGTGCCAGCAGCCCACCGACGGCGAACACTGAAGCTTTCTTT.

The genes are TRBV7-9 and TRBJ2-7; D is perhaps TRBD1 (5 bases). This CDR3 contains 14 residues. Germline V gene data show CDR1 as SEHNR and CDR2 as FQNEAQ (reference sequence). V was cut by 5 bases and J by 5 bases, with 16 bases left in between. DNA of the CDR3: TGTGCCAGCAGCGACATAATGAAGGGGAACGAGCAGTACTTC. It encodes CASSDIMKGNEQYF.